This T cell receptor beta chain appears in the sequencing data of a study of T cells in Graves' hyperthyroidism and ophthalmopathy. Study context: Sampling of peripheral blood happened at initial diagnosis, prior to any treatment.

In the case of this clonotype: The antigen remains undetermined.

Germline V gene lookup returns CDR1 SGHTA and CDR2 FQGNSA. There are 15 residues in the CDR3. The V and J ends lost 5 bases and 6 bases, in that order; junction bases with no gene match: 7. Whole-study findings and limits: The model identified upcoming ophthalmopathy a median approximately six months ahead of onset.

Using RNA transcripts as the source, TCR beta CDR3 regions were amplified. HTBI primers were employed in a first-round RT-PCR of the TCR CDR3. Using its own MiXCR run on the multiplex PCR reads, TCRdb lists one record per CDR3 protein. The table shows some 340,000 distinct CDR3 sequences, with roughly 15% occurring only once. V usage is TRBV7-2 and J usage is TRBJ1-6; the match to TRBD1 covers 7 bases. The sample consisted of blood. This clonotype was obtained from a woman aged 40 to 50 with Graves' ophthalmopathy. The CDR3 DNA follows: TGTGCCAGCAGCCCCGGGGACAGATTTAATTCACCCCTCCACTTT. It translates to CASSPGDRFNSPLHF.